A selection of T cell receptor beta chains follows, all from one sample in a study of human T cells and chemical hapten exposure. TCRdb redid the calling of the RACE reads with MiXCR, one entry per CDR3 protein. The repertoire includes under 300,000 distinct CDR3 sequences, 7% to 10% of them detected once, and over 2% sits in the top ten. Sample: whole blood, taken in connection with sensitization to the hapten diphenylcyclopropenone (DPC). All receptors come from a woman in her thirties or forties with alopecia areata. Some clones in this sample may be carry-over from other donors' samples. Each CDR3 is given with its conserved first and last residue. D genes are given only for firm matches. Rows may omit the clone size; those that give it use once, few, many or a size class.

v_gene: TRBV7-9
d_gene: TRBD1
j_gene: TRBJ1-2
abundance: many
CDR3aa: CASSSTGGYGYTF
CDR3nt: TGTGCCAGCAGCTCGACAGGGGGCTATGGCTACACCTTC

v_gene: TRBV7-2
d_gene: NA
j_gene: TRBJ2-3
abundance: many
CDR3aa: CASSYSTDTQYF
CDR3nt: TGTGCCAGCAGTTACAGCACAGATACGCAGTATTTT

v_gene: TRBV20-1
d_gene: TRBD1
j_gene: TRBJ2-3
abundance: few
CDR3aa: CSAPTGGNTDTQYF
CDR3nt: TGCAGTGCTCCGACAGGGGGCAACACAGATACGCAGTATTTT

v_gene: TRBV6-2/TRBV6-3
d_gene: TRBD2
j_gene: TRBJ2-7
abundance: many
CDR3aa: CASSPPGLAGEPREQYF
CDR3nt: TGTGCCAGCAGTCCACCGGGACTAGCGGGAGAGCCTAGGGAGCAGTACTTC

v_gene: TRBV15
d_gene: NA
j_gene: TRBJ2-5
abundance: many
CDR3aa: CATSSVGYQETQYF
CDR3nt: TGTGCCACCAGCAGTGTGGGGTACCAAGAGACCCAGTACTTC

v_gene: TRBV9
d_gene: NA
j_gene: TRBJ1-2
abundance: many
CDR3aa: CASSVLDHYGYTF
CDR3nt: TGTGCCAGCAGCGTTTTAGACCACTATGGCTACACCTTC

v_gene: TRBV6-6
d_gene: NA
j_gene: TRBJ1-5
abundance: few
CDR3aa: CASSYRGLNQPQHF
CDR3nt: TGTGCCAGCAGTTACAGAGGCCTCAATCAGCCCCAGCATTTT

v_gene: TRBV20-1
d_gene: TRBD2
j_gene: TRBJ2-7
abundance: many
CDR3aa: CSARGLAGVSPYEQYF
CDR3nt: TGCAGTGCTAGAGGGCTAGCGGGAGTTAGCCCCTACGAGCAGTACTTC

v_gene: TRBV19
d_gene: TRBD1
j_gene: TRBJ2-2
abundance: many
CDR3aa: CASSPPGQGNTGELFF
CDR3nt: TGTGCCAGTAGCCCTCCGGGACAGGGTAACACCGGGGAGCTGTTTTTT

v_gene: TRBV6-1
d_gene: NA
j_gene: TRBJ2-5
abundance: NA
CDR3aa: CASSARGSKTQYF
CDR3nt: TGTGCCAGCAGTGCCAGGGGATCAAAGACCCAGTACTTC

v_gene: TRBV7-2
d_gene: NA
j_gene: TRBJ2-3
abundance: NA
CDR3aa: CASSLRAFTDTQYF
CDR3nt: TGTGCCAGCAGCTTGAGGGCATTCACAGATACGCAGTATTTT

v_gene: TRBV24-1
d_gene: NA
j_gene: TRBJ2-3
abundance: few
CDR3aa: CATSELDTQYF
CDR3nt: TGTGCCACCAGTGAGCTGGATACGCAGTATTTT

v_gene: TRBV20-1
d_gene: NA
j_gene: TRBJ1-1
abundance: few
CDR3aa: CSASGALAGATEAFF
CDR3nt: TGCAGTGCTAGTGGTGCGTTAGCAGGGGCCACTGAAGCTTTCTTT

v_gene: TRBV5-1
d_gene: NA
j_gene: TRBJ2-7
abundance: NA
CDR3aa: CASSFVGEAEQYF
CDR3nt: TGCGCCAGCAGCTTTGTAGGGGAGGCCGAGCAGTACTTC

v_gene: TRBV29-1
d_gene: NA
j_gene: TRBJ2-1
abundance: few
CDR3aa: CSALGPSEGNEQFF
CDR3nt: TGCAGCGCCCTCGGGCCTAGCGAGGGCAATGAGCAGTTCTTC

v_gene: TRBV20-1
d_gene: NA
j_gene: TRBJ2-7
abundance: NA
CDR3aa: CSASQAAYEQYF
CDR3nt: TGCAGTGCCAGCCAGGCGGCCTACGAGCAGTACTTC

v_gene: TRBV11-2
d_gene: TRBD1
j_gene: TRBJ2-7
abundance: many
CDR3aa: CASTPGQLSYEQYF
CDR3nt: TGTGCCAGCACCCCGGGACAGCTGTCCTACGAGCAGTACTTC

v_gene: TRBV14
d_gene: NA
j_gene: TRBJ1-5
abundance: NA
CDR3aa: CASSQGAGHQPQHF
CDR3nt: TGTGCCAGCAGCCAAGGGGCAGGGCATCAGCCCCAGCATTTT

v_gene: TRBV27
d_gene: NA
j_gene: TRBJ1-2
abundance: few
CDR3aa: CASGDVAGSYGYTF
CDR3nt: TGTGCCAGCGGGGACGTAGCGGGTTCCTATGGCTACACCTTC

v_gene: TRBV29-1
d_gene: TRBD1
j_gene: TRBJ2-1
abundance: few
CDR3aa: CSATAGQGTSYNEQFF
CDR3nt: TGCAGCGCTACCGCGGGACAGGGTACTTCCTACAATGAGCAGTTCTTC

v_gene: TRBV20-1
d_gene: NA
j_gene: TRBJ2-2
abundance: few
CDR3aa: CSARGRVGELFF
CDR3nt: TGCAGTGCTAGAGGTCGCGTCGGGGAGCTGTTTTTT

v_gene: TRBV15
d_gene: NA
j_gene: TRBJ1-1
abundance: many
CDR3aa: CATSRDNLANTEAFF
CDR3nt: TGTGCCACCAGCAGAGATAATTTAGCGAACACTGAAGCTTTCTTT

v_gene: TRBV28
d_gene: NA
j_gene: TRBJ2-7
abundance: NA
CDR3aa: CASSLRLFYEQYF
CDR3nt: TGTGCCAGCAGTCTACGACTCTTCTACGAGCAGTACTTC

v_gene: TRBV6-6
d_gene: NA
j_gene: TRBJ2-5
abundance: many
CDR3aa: CASSYGISGTQYF
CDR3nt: TGTGCCAGCAGTTATGGCATCTCCGGGACCCAGTACTTC